These 22 T cell receptor beta chains share one sample of origin, sequenced in a study of identical twins. TCRdb itself ran the 5' RACE reads through MiXCR, one entry per CDR3 protein. The sample carries approximately 220,000 distinct CDR3 sequences, more than 6.5% recorded once. This sample was also put to use in a study of yellow fever vaccine responses in identical twins.

Source material: memory (CD45RO+) T cells sorted from blood. These receptors all come from a woman aged 18-35 years in good health.

This chain uses TRBV28 with TRBJ2-7, with 7 bases that match TRBD1. The V gene's germline CDR1 is MDHEN and CDR2 SYDVKM. The ends lost 5 bases at V and 5 bases at J; junction bases unmatched: 9. The CDR3 has 14 amino acids. CDR3 nucleotide sequence: TGTGCCAGCAGTCGACGACAGGGACAAGACGAGCAGTACTTC. Translation gives CASSRRQGQDEQYF.

This clonotype came up a few times. The rearrangement links TRBV6-1 to TRBJ2-5; 10 bases line up with TRBD1. V trimming: 7 bases; J trimming: 4 bases; junction bases outside the gene matches: 9. The CDR3 covers 15 residues. Looked up from germline, CDR1 is MNHNS and CDR2 is SASEGT. The CDR3 loop is CASTSSGTGVETQYF. The CDR3 DNA follows: TGTGCCAGCACCTCATCCGGGACAGGGGTAGAGACCCAGTACTTC.

This clonotype was detected many times. The V gene is TRBV29-1, the J gene TRBJ2-1; 7 nucleotides align to TRBD2. The CDR3 is made up of 13 amino acids. Germline CDR1 reads SQVTM; CDR2 reads ANQGSEA. The V segment lost 4 bases and the J segment 7 bases; nucleotides outside the gene matches: 7. CDR3 amino acids: CSVAPRLANEQFF. The CDR3 DNA sequence: TGCAGCGTTGCCCCTCGACTAGCAAATGAGCAGTTCTTC.

The genes are TRBV11-3 and TRBJ2-3; D ambiguous. V lost 0 bases to trimming and J lost 4 bases, with 5 bases between them. Germline assignment: CDR1 SGHNT and CDR2 YENEEA. The CDR3 spans 13 residues. In DNA, the CDR3 is TGTGCCAGCAGCTTAGAGTCTCCAGATACGCAGTATTTT. This sequence encodes CASSLESPDTQYF.

On this clonotype itself: A much larger clone lies a single base off, so this may be a read error. V is TRBV20-1 and J is TRBJ2-1; D uncertain. CDR3 length: 15 residues. Germline CDR1 reads DFQATT; CDR2 reads SNEGSKA (reference sequence). In DNA form, the CDR3 reads TGCTGTGCTCCAAGCCCAGCCACCGGAGCCAATGAGCAGTTCTTC. Translating gives CCAPSPATGANEQFF.

At least ten counts were recorded for this clonotype. This sequence joins TRBV7-9 and TRBJ2-2, with unresolved D. Trimming cost V 3 bases and J 5 bases, with 10 bases left between them. In germline, CDR1 is SEHNR, CDR2 FQNEAQ (reference sequence). The CDR3 consists of 14 residues. CDR3 sequence: CASSLGFGTGELFF. DNA of the CDR3: TGTGCCAGCAGCTTGGGGTTCGGGACCGGGGAGCTGTTTTTT. The full variable domain, completed using reference TRBV7-9 and TRBJ2-2, is DTGVSQNPRHKITKRGQNVTFRCDPISEHNRLYWYRQTLGQGPEFLTYFQNEAQLEKSRLLSDRFSAERPKGSFSTLEIQRTEQGDSAMYLCASSLGFGTGELFFGEGSRLTVL.

The rearrangement joins TRBV27 to TRBJ2-1; possibly TRBD2 for D (6 bases). The V and J ends lost 5 bases and 8 bases respectively, with 16 bases between them. Looked up from germline, CDR1 is MNHEY and CDR2 is SMNVEV (reference sequence). The CDR3 sequence is 14 residues long. The CDR3: CASSPGLKGHEQFF. DNA of the CDR3: TGTGCCAGCAGTCCCGGACTAAAAGGCCATGAGCAGTTCTTC.

The rearrangement joins TRBV19 to TRBJ2-1, with D unclear. V gave up 0 bases and J gave up 7 bases, with 7 bases separating them. The CDR3 has 13 amino acids. The germline V gene has CDR1 LNHDA and CDR2 SQIVND (reference sequence). CDR3 nucleotide sequence: TGTGCCAGTAGTATAGACCCTGAAAATGAGCAGTTCTTC. Its translation is CASSIDPENEQFF.

The rearrangement links TRBV24-1 to TRBJ1-5; D gene uncertain. The CDR3 runs 13 residues. From germline, CDR1 is KGHDR and CDR2 SFDVKD. The V end was cut by 2 bases, the J end by 5 bases, with 6 bases between. For the CDR3, the DNA is TGTGCCACCAGTGATTCGTTCGATCAGCCCCAGCATTTT. Protein product: CATSDSFDQPQHF.

The chain couples TRBV27 to TRBJ1-1; D may be TRBD1 (6 bases). CDR3 length: 16 amino acids. Germline assignment: CDR1 MNHEY and CDR2 SMNVEV (reference sequence). The V end lost 6 bases, the J end lost 4 bases, and 21 bases lay between the germline ends. CDR3: CASSLYRAIWTTEAFF. The CDR3, as DNA: TGTGCCAGCAGCCTATACAGGGCAATCTGGACCACTGAAGCTTTCTTT.

This clonotype has a handful of counts. The chain has TRBV3-1 and TRBJ1-1; 7 bases map to TRBD1. The length of the CDR3 is 15 residues. The V gene end was trimmed by 4 bases and the J gene end by 2 bases; junction bases not matched to a gene: 7. CDR1 and CDR2 (germline): LGHDT, YNNKEL (reference sequence). The CDR3 spells CASSRTDRENTEAFF. CDR3 nucleotides: TGTGCCAGCAGCCGCACTGACAGGGAAAACACTGAAGCTTTCTTT.

A word on this clonotype: It may be a read error: a sequence one base away is much more abundant. The chain joins TRBV3-1 to TRBJ2-2; TRBD2 agrees at 11 bases. The CDR3 runs 15 residues. Germline V gene data show CDR1 as LGHDT and CDR2 as YNNKEL (reference sequence). In DNA, the CDR3 is TGTGCCAGCAGCAAAGAACTAGCGGGGGCCGGGGAGCTGTTTTTT. It translates to CASSKELAGAGELFF.

In its sample, this clonotype was seen a few times. The chain is built from TRBV20-1 and TRBJ1-5; D remains unclear. This CDR3 region has 14 residues. CDR1 and CDR2 (germline): DFQATT, SNEGSKA (reference sequence). V lost 3 bases, J lost 3 bases, and 12 bases lay in between. CDR3 sequence: CSASRGQPNQPQHF. As DNA, the CDR3 is TGCAGTGCTAGTCGCGGGCAGCCCAATCAGCCCCAGCATTTT.

The chain carries TRBV28 and TRBJ2-7; possibly TRBD1 for D (5 bases). From germline, CDR1 is MDHEN and CDR2 SYDVKM. The CDR3 is 13 residues long. With 8 bases removed from V and 2 bases from J, the gap between germline ends came to 13 bases. CDR3 sequence (DNA): TGTGCCAGCCAAAGGACAAAGACCTACGAGCAGTACTTC. Translation: CASQRTKTYEQYF.

This clonotype occurred many times. The chain carries TRBV3-1 and TRBJ2-7; D might be TRBD2 (6 bases). The CDR3 has 13 residues. V was trimmed by 1 base and J by 3 bases, leaving 7 bases between them. Germline V CDR1 and CDR2: LGHDT, YNNKEL (reference sequence). CDR3 DNA: TGTGCCAGCAGCCAAGCGGGACTCTACGAGCAGTACTTC. Translated: CASSQAGLYEQYF.

In its sample, this clonotype was seen a few times. The V and J genes are TRBV7-3 and TRBJ2-3, with 7 bases fitting TRBD2. This CDR3 region has 14 residues. V was pared by 3 bases and J by 7 bases, with 7 bases of the junction left unmatched. CDR1 and CDR2 (germline): SGHTA, FQGTGA. In DNA form, the CDR3 reads TGTGCCAGCAGCTTGATCGCGGGGGATTATACGCAGTATTTT. Amino acid sequence: CASSLIAGDYTQYF. Drawing the rest from reference TRBV7-3 and TRBJ2-3, the complete variable domain is GAGVSQTPSNKVTEKGKYVELRCDPISGHTALYWYRQSLGQGPEFLIYFQGTGAADDSGLPNDRFFAVRPEGSVSTLKIQRTERGDSAVYLCASSLIAGDYTQYFGPGTRLTVL.

Many counts were recorded for this clonotype. The chain combines TRBV20-1 with TRBJ2-1; possibly TRBD2 for D (6 bases). The length of the CDR3 is 11 residues. V shed 6 bases and J shed 8 bases, with 11 bases lying between them. The germline CDR1 and CDR2 sequences are DFQATT and SNEGSKA (reference sequence). The CDR3 region has the DNA TGCAGTGCACGACTAGTCCATGAGCAGTTCTTC. This codes for CSARLVHEQFF.

This clonotype was counted at least ten times. The chain uses TRBV6-1 and TRBJ2-5, with unresolved D. This CDR3 is 12 amino acids long. Trimming cost V 0 bases and J 7 bases, with 6 bases left between them. Per the germline V gene, CDR1 is MNHNS and CDR2 is SASEGT. The CDR3 spells CASSEASATQYF. Written as DNA, the CDR3 is TGTGCCAGCAGTGAAGCGAGTGCGACCCAGTACTTC.

The chain has TRBV15 and TRBJ2-5, with D uncertain. This CDR3 has 13 amino acids. In germline, CDR1 is LNHNV, CDR2 YYDKDF (reference sequence). V dropped 3 bases and J dropped 4 bases, with 9 bases sitting between them. CDR3 sequence reads: CATSSRKRETQYF. Here the CDR3 DNA reads TGTGCCACCAGCAGCCGCAAGCGAGAGACCCAGTACTTC.

This chain joins TRBV9 and TRBJ2-5, with 7 bases that match TRBD2. The trim removed 4 bases at V and 2 bases at J, leaving 5 bases unmatched. The germline V gene has CDR1 SGDLS and CDR2 YYNGEE. The CDR3 contains 14 residues. The CDR3 coding sequence is TGTGCCAGCAGCCCTCTAGCGGATCAAGAGACCCAGTACTTC. Amino acid sequence: CASSPLADQETQYF.

CDR3 DNA: TGTGCCAGCTCACCAGCGCTCTCCTACGAGCAGTACTTC. Translated, it gives CASSPALSYEQYF. The chain employs TRBV18 and TRBJ2-7; D unclear. CDR3 length: 13 amino acids. Deletions cut 2 bases from V and 0 bases from J, with 5 bases between. CDR1 and CDR2 (germline): KGHSH, LQKENI. The full variable domain, its missing parts supplied by reference TRBV18 and TRBJ2-7, is NAGVMQNPRHLVRRRGQEARLRCSPMKGHSHVYWYRQLPEEGLKFMVYLQKENIIDESGMPKERFSAEFPKEGPSILRIQQVVRGDSAAYFCASSPALSYEQYFGPGTRLTVT.

This clonotype was observed a handful of times. This sequence joins TRBV28 and TRBJ2-3, with 10 bases identical to TRBD1. J was trimmed by 3 bases and V by 6 bases; bases with no gene match: 6. This CDR3 contains 15 residues. Germline CDR1 reads MDHEN; CDR2 reads SYDVKM. The CDR3 here is CASSRTGGRTDTQYF. For the CDR3, the DNA is TGTGCCAGCAGCCGGACAGGGGGACGTACAGATACGCAGTATTTT. The entire variable domain, with the rest obtained from reference TRBV28 and TRBJ2-3, is as follows: DVKVTQSSRYLVKRTGEKVFLECVQDMDHENMFWYRQDPGLGLRLIYFSYDVKMKEKGDIPEGYSVSREKKERFSLILESASTNQTSMYLCASSRTGGRTDTQYFGPGTRLTVL.